Sequencing of this TCR beta chain was carried out in a study of T cells in Graves' hyperthyroidism and ophthalmopathy. Study overall: Peripheral blood samples were taken at initial diagnosis, prior to any treatment.

Comment on this clonotype: Antigen specificity is unknown.

The CDR3 runs to 16 residues. Germline CDR1 reads MNHEY; CDR2 reads SMNVEV (reference sequence). V was cut by 0 bases and J by 4 bases, with 13 bases left in between. General study results and limits: Within blood appeared most thyroid clonotypes that had expanded above 0.001.

Hyperthyroidism had been newly diagnosed in patients aged 18 to 65, and its duration was under 2 months. Each 10 ml fresh peripheral blood draw supplied the PBMCs. Amplification of TCR beta CDR3 regions used RNA as the template. HTBI primers drove first-round RT-PCR of the TCR CDR3. TCRdb re-called the multiplex PCR reads through MiXCR, storing one row per CDR3 protein. The sample has more than 500,000 distinct CDR3 sequences, 15% to 20% seen once. The TCR sequence derives from a woman in her twenties or thirties with Graves' hyperthyroidism. Sequenced material: blood. The chain links TRBV27 to TRBJ1-5, with a weak D call TRBD1 (6 bases). The CDR3 DNA reads as TGTGCCAGCAGTTTATCCGGGGGGGCTGAGAATCAGCCCCAGCATTTT. Its protein product is CASSLSGGAENQPQHF.